Below, 27 T cell receptor beta chains from the same sample are listed, as sequenced in a study of shared clonotypes between healthy human individuals. Only CD45RO-negative cells positively selected for CCR7 counted as naive CD8 cells, so terminally differentiated effector memory CD45RA+ cells were excluded. Only in-frame clones appear in the TCRdb table, and some are missing; sequencing was by immunoSEQ multiplex PCR. The table has approximately 2,200,000 clones, under 95% seen once. Source material: naive CD8+ T cells from PBMCs. These receptors were taken from a man younger than 35 in good health. Some clones in this sample may be carry-over from other donors' samples.

The gene calls are TRBV27 and TRBJ2-2; D uncertain. V lost 6 bases to trimming and J lost 0 bases, with 14 bases between them. CDR1 is MNHEY and CDR2 is SMNVEV in the germline V gene (reference sequence). The CDR3 contains 16 residues. CDR3 in DNA: TGTGCCAGCAGCACTTGGGTGGGCACGAACACCGGGGAGCTGTTTTTT. Translated, it gives CASSTWVGTNTGELFF.

This clone appeared a single time. The chain recombines TRBV7-9 with TRBJ2-1; 7 bases agree with TRBD1. The germline CDR1 and CDR2 sequences are SEHNR and FQNEAQ (reference sequence). The CDR3 is 14 residues long. J gave up 4 bases and V 3 bases, and 3 bases lay outside the gene matches. CDR3 sequence: CASSLGQPYNEQFF. Here the CDR3 DNA reads TGTGCCAGCAGCTTGGGACAGCCATACAATGAGCAGTTCTTC.

This rearrangement joins TRBV19 to TRBJ1-5, with TRBD1 as a possible D gene (5 bases). This CDR3 is built from 17 residues. V was shortened by 3 bases and J by 0 bases, with 15 bases between the two germline ends. Germline assignment: CDR1 LNHDA and CDR2 SQIVND (reference sequence). In DNA form, the CDR3 reads TGTGCCAGTAGTATGGCCAACCGGGGGAGTAGCAATCAGCCCCAGCATTTT. Amino acids: CASSMANRGSSNQPQHF.

V gene TRBV10-3 combines with J gene TRBJ1-3; D is unclear. Trimming stripped 4 bases from V and 4 bases from J, with 14 bases between. CDR1 and CDR2 (germline): ENHRY, SYGVKD. The CDR3 totals 15 residues. Here the CDR3 DNA reads TGTGCCATCAGTGGGAGTGGAGAGCCCGGAAACACCATATATTTT. Encoded protein: CAISGSGEPGNTIYF.

The chain uses TRBV27 and TRBJ2-7, with 10 positions matching TRBD2. CDR1 is MNHEY and CDR2 is SMNVEV in the germline V gene (reference sequence). The CDR3 length is 14 residues. Unmatched junction bases numbered 13, after V lost 8 bases and J lost 9 bases. The chain's CDR3 is CASGTGTSVFGQYF. Here the CDR3 DNA reads TGTGCCAGCGGCACCGGGACTAGCGTTTTCGGGCAGTACTTC.

The chain is built from TRBV7-2 and TRBJ2-1, with TRBD1 as a possible D gene (6 bases). V lost 2 bases to trimming and J lost 8 bases, with 13 bases between them. This CDR3 has 14 residues. Germline V gene sequence: CDR1 SGHTA, CDR2 FQGNSA. The DNA for the CDR3 is TGTGCCAGCAGCTTAACCAACAGGGCCTATGAGCAGTTCTTC. It specifies CASSLTNRAYEQFF.

The rearrangement joins TRBV4-2 to TRBJ2-7; TRBD1 aligns across 9 bases. Germline-derived CDR1 and CDR2 are LGHNA and YNFKEQ. The CDR3 spans 15 residues. V lost 2 bases to trimming and J lost 3 bases; unmatched junction nucleotides: 5. The CDR3 sequence is CASSQPGTGLYEQYF. As DNA, the CDR3 is TGTGCCAGCAGCCAACCTGGGACAGGGCTCTACGAGCAGTACTTC.

Notes on this clone: Other DNA sequences in the sample encode the same CDR3. The chain is built from TRBV30 and TRBJ2-3; TRBD1 matches at 9 bases. V lost 0 bases and J lost 3; bases outside the gene matches: 4. Germline V gene sequence: CDR1 GTSNPN, CDR2 SVGIG (reference sequence). This CDR3 spans 15 amino acids. The CDR3 nucleotides read TGTGCCTGGAGTGTGTTGGGACAGGGAACAGATACGCAGTATTTT. Translation gives CAWSVLGQGTDTQYF.

DNA for the CDR3: TGTGCCAGCAGCTTAGGTAGGGCGGCTAGCACAGATACGCAGTATTTT. Amino acids: CASSLGRAASTDTQYF. This chain links TRBV7-9 with TRBJ2-3; the D is unclear. Germline lookup yields CDR1 SEHNR and CDR2 FQNEAQ (reference sequence). The germline V and J ends were trimmed by 1 base and 0 bases, with 11 bases remaining between them. The CDR3 extends over 16 amino acids.

The chain carries TRBV21-1 and TRBJ2-7. TRBV21-1 is deemed a pseudogene. The CDR3 is 15 residues long. CDR3 residues: CASAKPGPSSYEQYF. CDR3 DNA: TGTGCCAGCGCCAAACCGGGACCAAGCTCCTACGAGCAGTACTTC.

The rearrangement joins TRBV27 to TRBJ2-3; D uncertain. CDR1 MNHEY and CDR2 SMNVEV come from the germline V gene (reference sequence). This CDR3 is 16 amino acids long. With 6 bases removed from V and 1 base from J, the gap between germline ends came to 17 bases. CDR3 loop: CASSLLQFRGTDTQYF. The CDR3 bases are TGTGCCAGCAGCCTCCTCCAATTTAGGGGCACAGATACGCAGTATTTT.

The chain joins TRBV28 to TRBJ1-3; 9 bases align to TRBD1. After removal of 5 bases from V and 0 bases from J, the junction contained 5 bases not matched to a gene. The CDR3 contains 16 residues. CDR1 is MDHEN, CDR2 SYDVKM, per germline. The CDR3 bases are TGTGCCAGCAGTACACGGACAGGGGTCTCTGGAAACACCATATATTTT. Translation: CASSTRTGVSGNTIYF. Full variable domain (outside the CDR3, taken from reference TRBV28 and TRBJ1-3): DVKVTQSSRYLVKRTGEKVFLECVQDMDHENMFWYRQDPGLGLRLIYFSYDVKMKEKGDIPEGYSVSREKKERFSLILESASTNQTSMYLCASSTRTGVSGNTIYFGEGSWLTVV.

The chain is built from TRBV19 and TRBJ2-3; 10 nucleotides align to TRBD1. The CDR3 covers 16 residues. J lost 5 bases, V lost 1 base, and 6 bases had no gene match. The germline V gene encodes CDR1 LNHDA and CDR2 SQIVND (reference sequence). CDR3 in amino acids: CASSIAGTGVQDTQYF. Here the CDR3 DNA reads TGTGCCAGTAGTATAGCAGGGACAGGGGTACAAGATACGCAGTATTTT.

The gene calls are TRBV27 and TRBJ2-7; 8 bases align to TRBD1. The CDR3 totals 14 residues. V trimming: 3 bases; J trimming: 4 bases; junction bases outside the gene matches: 5. Looked up from germline, CDR1 is MNHEY and CDR2 is SMNVEV (reference sequence). The CDR3 DNA reads TGTGCCAGCAGTTTTACCGACAGGGGATACGAGCAGTACTTC. Protein product: CASSFTDRGYEQYF.

This clone was seen only once. The J gene is TRBJ2-1, the V gene TRBV6-4; 11 positions match TRBD1. J gave up 6 bases and V 2 bases, and 9 bases lay outside the gene matches. Germline CDR1 is MRHNA and CDR2 is SNTAGT. The CDR3 extends over 17 amino acids. CDR3 region: CASSDHLGQGAGNEQFF. The DNA for the CDR3 is TGTGCCAGCAGTGACCATCTTGGACAGGGGGCGGGCAATGAGCAGTTCTTC.

This chain links TRBV7-9 with TRBJ2-5, with D tentatively TRBD1 (5 bases). CDR1 and CDR2 (germline): SEHNR, FQNEAQ (reference sequence). Trimming stripped 2 bases from V and 5 bases from J, with 18 bases between. This CDR3 comprises 16 residues. The CDR3 reads CASSLRGRDTHETQYF. The CDR3 bases are TGTGCCAGCAGCTTAAGGGGCAGAGATACCCACGAGACCCAGTACTTC.

J is TRBJ2-7 and V is TRBV28, with 7 bases fitting TRBD1. J was trimmed by 5 bases and V by 9 bases; bases with no gene match: 13. The CDR3 has 14 residues. Germline lookup yields CDR1 MDHEN and CDR2 SYDVKM. The CDR3 loop is CASQLGTAFDEQYF. As DNA, the CDR3 is TGTGCCAGTCAGCTCGGGACAGCCTTTGACGAGCAGTACTTC.

The V call is TRBV7-9, the J call TRBJ1-5; D possibly corresponds to TRBD1 (6 bases). CDR1 is SEHNR and CDR2 is FQNEAQ in the germline V gene (reference sequence). The CDR3 consists of 17 residues. The V end lost 1 base, the J end lost 0 bases, and 13 bases lay between the germline ends. CDR3 sequence reads: CASSLEEGGSSNQPQHF. In DNA, the CDR3 is TGTGCCAGCAGCTTAGAAGAGGGGGGATCTAGCAATCAGCCCCAGCATTTT. Based on the CDR3 plus reference TRBV7-9 and TRBJ1-5, the full variable domain is DTGVSQNPRHKITKRGQNVTFRCDPISEHNRLYWYRQTLGQGPEFLTYFQNEAQLEKSRLLSDRFSAERPKGSFSTLEIQRTEQGDSAMYLCASSLEEGGSSNQPQHFGDGTRLSIL.

This clone was detected a few times. Other DNA sequences in the same sample also yield this CDR3. The chain uses TRBV7-2 and TRBJ2-7; D is undetermined. Trimming stripped 5 bases from V and 0 bases from J, with 2 bases between. This CDR3 has 11 amino acids. The V gene's germline CDR1 is SGHTA and CDR2 FQGNSA. The CDR3 here is CASSASYEQYF. CDR3 nucleotides: TGTGCCAGCAGCGCCTCCTACGAGCAGTACTTC.

This chain uses TRBV7-3 with TRBJ2-1; TRBD2 aligns across 8 bases. After removal of 3 bases from V and 3 bases from J, the junction contained 7 bases not matched to a gene. The CDR3 extends over 16 amino acids. Germline values: CDR1 SGHTA, CDR2 FQGTGA. The CDR3 DNA reads TGTGCCAGCAGCTTGCCCCTAGCGGGTATCTACAATGAGCAGTTCTTC. It codes for CASSLPLAGIYNEQFF.

The CDR3 is CASSPNQGFNYGYTF. The CDR3 nucleotides are TGCGCCAGCAGCCCCAACCAGGGGTTTAACTATGGCTACACCTTC. The chain employs TRBV4-1 and TRBJ1-2, with a weak D call TRBD1 (6 bases). This CDR3 is 15 amino acids long. CDR1 is MGHRA, CDR2 YSYEKL, per germline. The V gene lost 4 bases and the J gene lost 1 base, with 13 bases spanning the gap.

The V call is TRBV29-1, the J call TRBJ2-1; D not certain. The V gene's germline CDR1 is SQVTM and CDR2 ANQGSEA. The CDR3 runs to 16 residues. Deletions cut 7 bases from V and 0 bases from J, with 19 bases between. This CDR3 reads CSAGGHEQHSYNEQFF. Written as DNA, the CDR3 is TGCAGCGCCGGCGGTCATGAGCAGCACTCCTACAATGAGCAGTTCTTC.

The chain has TRBV9 and TRBJ2-1; 9 positions agree with TRBD2. J gave up 7 bases and V 3 bases, and 8 bases lay outside the gene matches. CDR1 and CDR2 (germline): SGDLS, YYNGEE. CDR3 length: 15 residues. The CDR3 loop reads CASSAYPGLANEQFF. The CDR3, as DNA: TGTGCCAGCAGCGCGTATCCAGGACTAGCGAATGAGCAGTTCTTC.

V gene TRBV28 combines with J gene TRBJ1-5, with D tentatively TRBD1 (6 bases). The CDR3 is made up of 17 amino acids. CDR1 MDHEN and CDR2 SYDVKM come from the germline V gene. V was shortened by 6 bases and J by 4 bases, with 22 bases between the two germline ends. CDR3 nucleotides: TGTGCCAGCAGGAGGGGGATGGGGACACTCCCAAATCAGCCCCAGCATTTT. Protein product: CASRRGMGTLPNQPQHF.

This sequence joins TRBV28 and TRBJ1-1, with D perhaps TRBD1 (6 bases). This CDR3 spans 16 amino acids. Trimming removed 6 bases at V and 4 bases at J, with 21 bases between. CDR1 is MDHEN and CDR2 is SYDVKM in the germline V gene. CDR3 nucleotides: TGTGCCAGCAGCCGACCGATGAGGGGGACCGGCACTGAAGCTTTCTTT. The encoded protein is CASSRPMRGTGTEAFF.

The chain couples TRBV6-5 to TRBJ2-1; 9 positions agree with TRBD2. The J segment lost 6 bases and the V segment lost 4 bases, leaving 4 bases of the junction unmatched. This CDR3 is built from 14 residues. The germline V gene has CDR1 MNHEY and CDR2 SVGAGI. Written as DNA, the CDR3 is TGTGCCAGCAGTTGGGAGCGGGAGGCCAATGAGCAGTTCTTC. Translated: CASSWEREANEQFF.

To note about this clone: This sample also contains other DNA sequences that code for the same CDR3. The chain carries TRBV28 and TRBJ2-7; no reliable D call. This CDR3 contains 11 residues. Deletions cut 2 bases from V and 4 bases from J, with 3 bases between. Germline-derived CDR1 and CDR2 are MDHEN and SYDVKM. The CDR3 is CASSLLYEQYF. The CDR3 DNA reads TGTGCCAGCAGTTTACTATACGAGCAGTACTTC.